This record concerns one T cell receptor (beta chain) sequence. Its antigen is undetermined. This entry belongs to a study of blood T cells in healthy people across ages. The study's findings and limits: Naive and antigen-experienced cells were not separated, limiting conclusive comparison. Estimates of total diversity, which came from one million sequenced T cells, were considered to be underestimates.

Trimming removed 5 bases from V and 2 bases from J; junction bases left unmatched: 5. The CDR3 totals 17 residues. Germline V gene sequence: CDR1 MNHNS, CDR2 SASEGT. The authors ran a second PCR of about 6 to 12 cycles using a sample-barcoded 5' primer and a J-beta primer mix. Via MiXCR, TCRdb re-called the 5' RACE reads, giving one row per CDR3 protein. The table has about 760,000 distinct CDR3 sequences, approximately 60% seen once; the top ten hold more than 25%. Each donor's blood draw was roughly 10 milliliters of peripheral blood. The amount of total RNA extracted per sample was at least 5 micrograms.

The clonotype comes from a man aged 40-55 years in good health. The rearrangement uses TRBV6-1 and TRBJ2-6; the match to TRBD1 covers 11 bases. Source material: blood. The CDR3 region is CASSPGTGGPGANVLTF. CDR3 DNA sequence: TGTGCCAGCAGTCCCGGGACAGGGGGGCCTGGGGCCAACGTCCTGACTTTC.